A selection of T cell receptor beta chains follows, all from one sample in a study of spatial heterogeneity in lung cancer. TCRdb redid the calling of the 5' RACE reads with MiXCR, one entry per CDR3 protein. The repertoire holds some 10,000 distinct CDR3 sequences, with about a fifth as singletons. This specimen consisted of PBMCs, obtained at follow-up. These receptors originate from a male donor with early-stage non-small cell lung cancer. Each CDR3 is given with its conserved first and last residue. Each record gives: V gene, D gene, clone size, J gene, CDR3 DNA, CDR3 protein. The D gene is left open where the match is weak. A row's size may be missing; if present it is once, few, many or a size class.

>TRBV5-4|TRBD2|few|TRBJ2-7
TGTGCCAGCAACTCTAGCGGGAGGGCCTCTGGTGAGCAGTACTTC
CASNSSGRASGEQYF
>TRBV10-3|NA|NA|TRBJ2-1
TGTGCCATCAGTGGATCAGGGCCTGATACGTTCTTC
CAISGSGPDTFF
>TRBV7-7|TRBD1|NA|TRBJ2-7
TGTGCTAGCAGTCGGGACAGGGGGAACTACGAGCAGTACTTC
CASSRDRGNYEQYF
>TRBV5-1|NA|many|TRBJ2-1
TGCGCCAGCAGCCCCCACAGAGATGAGCAGTTCTTC
CASSPHRDEQFF
>TRBV7-2|TRBD2|once|TRBJ2-1
TGTGCCAGCAGCTACCAGCGGGGATCCTACAATGAGCAGTTCTTC
CASSYQRGSYNEQFF
>TRBV5-5|TRBD2|NA|TRBJ2-3
TGTGCCAGCAGCTTGTTGGCGGGGGGCTACCTGAGCACAGATACGCAGTATTTT
CASSLLAGGYLSTDTQYF
>TRBV7-9|TRBD2|few|TRBJ2-1
TGTGCCAGCAGCGCCCCCGGCCCCTCAGCGGGAGGCATTAGTCGGTACAATGAGCAGTTCTTC
CASSAPGPSAGGISRYNEQFF
>TRBV18|TRBD2|many|TRBJ2-7
TGTGCCAGCTCAGCCTCCGGGACTAGCTCCTACGAGCAGTACTTC
CASSASGTSSYEQYF
>TRBV4-2|NA|NA|TRBJ1-1
TGTGCCAGCAGCCAGCTACAACAGAACACTGAAGCTTTCTTT
CASSQLQQNTEAFF
>TRBV28|NA|medium-sized|TRBJ2-2
TGTGCCAGCAGTTTGTCACGCGGGGAGCTGTTTTTT
CASSLSRGELFF
>TRBV30|NA|many|TRBJ2-3
TGTGCCTGGACCCCAGAGGCCTCTAGCACAGATACGCAGTATTTT
CAWTPEASSTDTQYF
>TRBV28|NA|many|TRBJ1-1
TGTGCCAGCAGTTCCCCAACGACTGAAGCTTTCTTT
CASSSPTTEAFF
>TRBV5-1|NA|many|TRBJ1-1
TGCGCCAGCAGCTTGGAGTCTACCTTTAAGGGGATGAACACTGAAGCTTTCTTT
CASSLESTFKGMNTEAFF
>TRBV28|NA|NA|TRBJ1-1
TGTGCCAGCAGTTTGCGGGGGGCAAGGAACACTGAAGCTTTCTTT
CASSLRGARNTEAFF
>TRBV6-5|NA|few|TRBJ1-3
TGTGCCAGCAGTTACTCGACAGTGCTCTCTGGAAACACCATATATTTT
CASSYSTVLSGNTIYF